These 9 T cell receptor beta chains originate from one sample sequenced in a study of blood T cell repertoires in COVID-19. Produced via immunoSEQ multiplex PCR; TCRdb's table is partial and in-frame only. This repertoire shows roughly 320,000 clones, around nine tenths found once; its top ten account for around 1.2%. The material sequenced was peripheral blood. The receptors derive from an older man with acute or convalescent COVID-19.

The chain uses TRBV7-6 and TRBJ2-1; D is unclear. V dropped 5 bases and J dropped 0 bases, with 14 bases sitting between them. The CDR3 is made up of 16 amino acids. CDR1 and CDR2 (germline): SGHVS, FNYEAQ. The CDR3 sequence: CASSVTLPYSYNEQFF. The DNA for the CDR3 is TGTGCCAGCAGCGTGACTCTTCCTTACTCCTACAATGAGCAGTTCTTC.

The chain uses TRBV6-5 and TRBJ1-1; D perhaps matches TRBD1 (6 bases). V was trimmed by 2 bases and J by 5 bases, leaving 12 bases between them. The CDR3 is 14 amino acids. Germline-derived CDR1 and CDR2 are MNHEY and SVGAGI. CDR3 nucleotides: TGTGCCAGCAGTTACGGCGGGGGGCGAACTGAAGCTTTCTTT. Its protein product is CASSYGGGRTEAFF.

This chain links TRBV25-1 with TRBJ2-1; TRBD1 matches at 9 bases. Germline V gene data show CDR1 as MGHDK and CDR2 as SYGVNS. The CDR3 runs to 18 residues. The V segment lost 4 bases and the J segment 0 bases; nucleotides outside the gene matches: 10. CDR3 DNA sequence: TGTGCCAGCAGTGCCTTGGGGACAGGGCGTAGCTCCTACAATGAGCAGTTCTTC. It codes for CASSALGTGRSSYNEQFF.

V gene TRBV6-5 combines with J gene TRBJ2-3; 7 bases agree with TRBD1. With 5 bases clipped from V and 3 bases from J, the junction kept 5 bases outside the gene matches. CDR3 length: 14 residues. Germline values: CDR1 MNHEY, CDR2 SVGAGI. CDR3 DNA sequence: TGTGCCAGCAGTAGGAGGACAGGTACAGATACGCAGTATTTT. It encodes CASSRRTGTDTQYF.

This clone was detected only once. The sample holds other DNA sequences that translate to the same CDR3. V gene TRBV7-9 combines with J gene TRBJ1-1; TRBD1 matches at 7 bases. From germline, CDR1 is SEHNR and CDR2 FQNEAQ (reference sequence). After removal of 4 bases from V and 1 base from J, the junction contained 3 bases not matched to a gene. The CDR3 extends over 14 amino acids. The CDR3 sequence: CASSSQGGNTEAFF. The CDR3 DNA reads as TGTGCCAGCAGCTCTCAGGGGGGGAACACTGAAGCTTTCTTT.

The rearrangement uses TRBV3-1 (or the pseudogene TRBV3-2) and TRBJ1-1; D is uncertain. This CDR3 is 13 amino acids long. Germline loops: CDR1 LGHDT, CDR2 YNNKEL (reference sequence). With 5 bases removed from V and 4 bases from J, the gap between germline ends came to 11 bases. This CDR3 reads CASSAVGITEAFF. CDR3 in DNA: TGTGCCAGCAGCGCCGTCGGGATCACTGAAGCTTTCTTT.

This chain uses TRBV5-6 with TRBJ2-5; TRBD2 aligns across 10 bases. Germline CDR1 and CDR2: SGHDT and YYEEEE. This CDR3 has 16 residues. With V trimmed by 2 bases and J by 5 bases, 9 bases remained unmatched. CDR3 amino acids: CASSLAGGPPGETQYF. The DNA of the CDR3 is TGTGCCAGCAGCTTAGCGGGAGGGCCCCCAGGGGAGACCCAGTACTTC.

J is TRBJ2-2 and V is TRBV7-2; 7 bases are a match to TRBD1. The ends lost 4 bases at V and 2 bases at J; junction bases unmatched: 10. From germline, CDR1 is SGHTA and CDR2 FQGNSA. The CDR3 runs to 17 residues. The CDR3 protein is CASSYPSGQRNTGELFF. CDR3 nucleotide sequence: TGTGCCAGCAGCTACCCCTCGGGACAGAGAAACACCGGGGAGCTGTTTTTT.

There are many counts of this clone. J is TRBJ2-7 and V is TRBV18; 7 bases map to TRBD2. The trim removed 3 bases at V and 5 bases at J, leaving 10 bases unmatched. Germline V gene data show CDR1 as KGHSH and CDR2 as LQKENI. CDR3 length: 15 amino acids. CDR3 protein: CASSPQGEGLDEQYF. The CDR3 nucleotides read TGTGCCAGCTCACCCCAAGGGGAGGGTCTCGACGAGCAGTACTTC. Together with reference TRBV18 and TRBJ2-7, the CDR3 gives the full variable domain: NAGVMQNPRHLVRRRGQEARLRCSPMKGHSHVYWYRQLPEEGLKFMVYLQKENIIDESGMPKERFSAEFPKEGPSILRIQQVVRGDSAAYFCASSPQGEGLDEQYFGPGTRLTVT.